A single sample is the source of the 19 T cell receptor beta chains below, sequenced in a study of regulatory T cells in long-lasting Graves disease. Time point here: persistent/refractory GD, antithyroid drugs over 5 years with positive TRAb. Construction of the TCR library relied on RNA isolated from PBMCs. Construction of TCR beta libraries relied on iRepertoire HTBI primers and on Arm-PCR targeting CDR3 regions. TCRdb reprocessed the multiplex PCR reads via MiXCR and lists one record per CDR3 protein. This table has roughly 430,000 distinct CDR3 sequences, under 25% appearing once. Sequencing used peripheral blood mononuclear cells (PBMCs), obtained when the disease was refractory, from a patient treated with antithyroid drugs. These receptors came from a female donor with Graves disease.

This clonotype was picked up a small number of times. The chain combines TRBV3-1 with TRBJ2-5; 9 bases align to TRBD2. V gave up 3 bases and J gave up 2 bases; unmatched junction bases: 4. This CDR3 is 15 amino acids long. The germline CDR1 and CDR2 sequences are LGHDT and YNNKEL (reference sequence). CDR3 amino acids: CASSHRTSAQETQYF. The CDR3 region has the DNA TGTGCCAGCAGCCACCGGACTAGCGCACAAGAGACCCAGTACTTC.

This clonotype was seen at least ten times. The chain combines TRBV6-1 with TRBJ2-6; 8 nucleotides agree with TRBD1. V was pared by 7 bases and J by 0 bases, with 5 bases of the junction left unmatched. CDR1 is MNHNS and CDR2 is SASEGT in the germline V gene. This CDR3 spans 16 amino acids. The CDR3 nucleotides are TGTGCCAGCACCAGGGGGCTTATCTCTGGGGCCAACGTCCTGACTTTC. Amino acid sequence: CASTRGLISGANVLTF.

The chain carries TRBV19 and TRBJ2-2; D is unresolved. V was cut by 3 bases and J by 3 bases, with 11 bases left in between. The CDR3 covers 15 residues. Per germline, CDR1 LNHDA and CDR2 SQIVND (reference sequence). The CDR3 loop is CASSMIRYDTGELFF. The CDR3 nucleotides read TGTGCCAGTAGTATGATCCGGTATGACACCGGGGAGCTGTTTTTT. The entire variable domain, with the rest obtained from reference TRBV19 and TRBJ2-2, is as follows: DGGITQSPKYLFRKEGQNVTLSCEQNLNHDAMYWYRQDPGQGLRLIYYSQIVNDFQKGDIAEGYSVSREKKESFPLTVTSAQKNPTAFYLCASSMIRYDTGELFFGEGSRLTVL.

Only a few counts were recorded for this clonotype. The V and J genes are TRBV2 and TRBJ2-3, with TRBD2 identical over 7 bases. Germline loops: CDR1 SNHLY, CDR2 FYNNEI. Germline trimming cut 7 bases from V and 4 bases from J; bases unmatched to any gene: 8. The CDR3 contains 14 residues. The CDR3 spells CASNRAGSSDTQYF. CDR3 DNA: TGTGCCAGCAACCGAGCGGGGTCTTCAGATACGCAGTATTTT.

Notes on this clonotype: The junction differs from germline at one of its ends, possibly a read error. The chain is built from TRBV5-1 and TRBJ2-7; 10 nucleotides align to TRBD2. CDR3 length equals 16 residues. From germline, CDR1 is SGHRS and CDR2 YFSETQ. The CDR3 spells CASSLRTSGVPYEQYF. The DNA of the CDR3 is TGTGCCAGCAGCTTAAGGACTAGCGGAGTTCCCTACGAGCAGTACTTC.

The chain combines TRBV9 with TRBJ1-5; 8 nucleotides agree with TRBD1. The CDR3 contains 14 residues. Trimming cost V 0 bases and J 7 bases; bases outside gene matches: 3. Germline V gene data show CDR1 as SGDLS and CDR2 as YYNGEE. CDR3 in amino acids: CASSVGQGYQPQHF. The CDR3 nucleotides read TGTGCCAGCAGCGTAGGACAGGGGTACCAGCCCCAGCATTTT.

This clonotype was observed at least ten times. The chain employs TRBV27 and TRBJ2-7, with 7 bases fitting TRBD1. CDR3 size: 14 residues. Losses at the gene ends were 5 bases for V and 6 bases for J; bases not matched to a gene: 10. Germline CDR1 reads MNHEY; CDR2 reads SMNVEV (reference sequence). For the CDR3, the DNA is TGTGCCAGCAGTCCGGGACAGTTCCCCTTCGAGCAGTACTTC. It encodes CASSPGQFPFEQYF.

Concerning this clonotype: This may come from a read error, since a much larger clone is one base off. The genes are TRBV12-3 or TRBV12-4 and TRBJ1-4; D gene uncertain. The CDR3 has 16 residues. V was shortened by 2 bases and J by 8 bases, with 18 bases between the two germline ends. The CDR3 region is CASSLRATREGEKLFF. CDR3 nucleotides: TGTGCCAGCAGTTTAAGGGCGACCCGGGAGGGAGAAAAACTGTTTTTT.

The rearrangement links TRBV28 to TRBJ2-1; D not resolved. The germline gives CDR1 MDHEN, CDR2 SYDVKM. There are 16 residues in the CDR3. V lost 4 bases, J lost 7 bases, and 20 bases lay in between. CDR3 DNA sequence: TGTGCCAGCAGTTCCCCCGTTTACCCTTTGTTTAATGAGCAGTTCTTC. It yields the protein CASSSPVYPLFNEQFF.

This clonotype was seen many times. This sequence joins TRBV12-3 or TRBV12-4 and TRBJ2-5, with 8 bases matching TRBD2. The CDR3 length is 16 residues. The J segment lost 1 base and the V segment lost 5 bases, leaving 9 bases of the junction unmatched. CDR3 loop: CASSPPGLGFQETQYF. The CDR3 coding sequence is TGTGCCAGCAGTCCGCCGGGACTAGGATTCCAAGAGACCCAGTACTTC.

This clonotype turned up a few times. V gene TRBV20-1 combines with J gene TRBJ2-7, with D uncertain. V was cut by 3 bases and J by 3 bases, with 15 bases left in between. The CDR3 has 14 amino acids. CDR1 DFQATT and CDR2 SNEGSKA come from the germline V gene (reference sequence). CDR3 DNA: TGCAGTGCTAGTAATGTGGCGGAGAACTACGAGCAGTACTTC. Protein: CSASNVAENYEQYF.

Details on this clonotype: The junction differs from germline at one of its ends, possibly a read error. V and J are TRBV15 and TRBJ2-7; a weak D match, TRBD2 (5 bases). This CDR3 is 13 amino acids long. Germline values: CDR1 LNHNV, CDR2 YYDKDF (reference sequence). This CDR3 is CATSRDYERTPNF. The DNA of the CDR3 is TGTGCCACCAGCAGAGATTATGAAAGGACTCCGAACTTC.

CDR3: CASSQDPPQGLNTEAFF. CDR3 nucleotides: TGTGCCAGCAGCCAAGATCCCCCACAGGGTTTGAACACTGAAGCTTTCTTT. This chain uses TRBV3-1 with TRBJ1-1, with D tentatively TRBD1 (6 bases). The V end was cut by 0 bases, the J end by 0 bases, with 14 bases between. Germline CDR1 LGHDT, CDR2 YNNKEL (reference sequence). The CDR3 totals 17 residues.

V is TRBV20-1 and J is TRBJ2-7, with a possible D match to TRBD2 (5 bases). Trimming shortened V by 3 bases and J by 1 base, and 10 bases separated the two germline ends. This CDR3 has 13 residues. Germline values: CDR1 DFQATT, CDR2 SNEGSKA (reference sequence). CDR3 protein: CSASKRDSYEQYF. CDR3 coding DNA: TGCAGTGCTAGTAAGAGGGATTCCTACGAGCAGTACTTC.

This clonotype was recorded at least ten times. This rearrangement joins TRBV27 to TRBJ1-2; tentative D call: TRBD1 (6 bases). Germline CDR1 and CDR2: MNHEY and SMNVEV (reference sequence). The CDR3 is made up of 11 amino acids. V dropped 7 bases and J dropped 7 bases, with 10 bases sitting between them. CDR3: CASTGGSGYTF. The CDR3 nucleotides are TGTGCCAGCACGGGGGGCTCTGGCTACACCTTC.

This clonotype was detected only a few times. The chain links TRBV4-1 to TRBJ2-5; the match to TRBD1 covers 9 bases. With 4 bases clipped from V and 2 bases from J, the junction kept 5 bases outside the gene matches. The CDR3 totals 15 residues. Germline CDR1 MGHRA, CDR2 YSYEKL. The DNA for the CDR3 is TGCGCCAGCAGCCGGACAGGGGCGCAGCAAGAGACCCAGTACTTC. Its protein product is CASSRTGAQQETQYF.

With respect to this clonotype: Compared with germline, one end of the junction differs, possibly owing to a read error. The V gene is TRBV20-1, the J gene TRBJ2-2; D might be TRBD1 (5 bases). CDR1 DFQATT and CDR2 SNEGSKA come from the germline V gene (reference sequence). This CDR3 region has 15 residues. The CDR3 sequence: CSARESTGLTGELFF. The DNA of the CDR3 is TGCAGTGCTCGAGAAAGCACAGGCCTAACGGGGGAGCTGTTTTTT.

V gene TRBV6-2 or TRBV6-3 combines with J gene TRBJ2-7; the D gene is possibly TRBD2 (6 bases). Germline lookup yields CDR1 MNHEY and CDR2 SVGEGT. V lost 8 bases to trimming and J lost 6 bases, with 11 bases between them. The CDR3 length is 11 residues. CDR3: CASRGGAEQYF. DNA for the CDR3: TGTGCCAGCCGTGGAGGGGCCGAGCAGTACTTC.

This clonotype came up many times. Here the CDR3 reads CASSELGTGELFF. The DNA for the CDR3 is TGTGCCAGCAGTGAACTTGGGACCGGGGAGCTGTTTTTT. This chain connects TRBV2 to TRBJ2-2; D is undetermined. Trimming left V 2 bases short and J 5 bases short, with 6 bases between. Germline V gene sequence: CDR1 SNHLY, CDR2 FYNNEI. This CDR3 contains 13 residues.